The entry that follows covers one T cell receptor (beta chain) sequence. Its antigen is currently unknown. This CDR3 has 14 residues. Germline-derived CDR1 and CDR2 are DFQATT and SNEGSKA (reference sequence). Trimming cost V 1 base and J 2 bases; bases outside gene matches: 0. Each CDR3 protein gets one entry after TCRdb re-called the 5' RACE reads with MiXCR. Among about 310,000 distinct CDR3 sequences listed, approximately 19% were seen once. The sample originates from a study of T-cell memory formation after mild COVID-19. Study outcomes and limitations: Some clones that responded turned up in pre-infection memory, which suggests that cross-reactive memory joined in. Largely, contracting CD4+ clones fell within CM and EM, and contracting CD8+ clones within EMRA.

V gene TRBV20-1 combines with J gene TRBJ2-5; 11 bases agree with TRBD2. The sequencing input was PBMCs or a T cell subset sorted from them (not recorded which). This clonotype originated in a man between 18 and 35 years old who had mild COVID-19 (a few samples of this study predate the infection). Cell type and time point are not known. The CDR3 DNA reads TGCAGTGCTAGAGCTAGCGGGGGGCAAGAGACCCAGTACTTC. This translates into CSARASGGQETQYF.